This T cell receptor beta chain is drawn from a study of blood T cell repertoires in COVID-19 (dated by TCRdb to between 2020 and 2021). Context from the whole study: Collaborator samples came from the United States, Italy and Spain and covered acute and convalescent phases of COVID-19. The prospective study material was composed of cDNA or gDNA derived from T cells, B-cell-depleted T cells, or PBMCs. Deeply sampled blood TCRbeta repertoires from subjects exposed to, actively infected with, or recovered from COVID-19 were included in the dataset. A freely available public database, intended as a resource for researchers studying the immune response to SARS-CoV-2, is where the repertoires were released. The samples were drawn from the first 160 participants of the ongoing ImmuneRACE study and from about 1,200 subjects provided by 6 global collaborators. A de-identified subject ID, COVID-19 status, age in years and sex were almost always included in the sample metadata. Where HLA class I and class II types were available, the types were taken from metadata supplied by the sample provider, not from assay-based typing. Study-wide conclusions, independent of this receptor: The amount of clinical and demographic metadata varied by source and participant and was provided uncurated.

Turning to this clone: Its antigen target is currently unknown. No qualities accompany the bases; no much larger clone lies one base away.

Trimming takes 1 base off V and 5 bases off J; junction bases not matched to a gene: 12. The CDR3 contains 17 residues, cysteine and phenylalanine counted. Only CDR3 DNA remains: 51 bases, in frame from the first base. CDR1 and CDR2 (SEHNR, FQNEAQ) derive from the germline V gene (reference sequence). TCRbeta CDR3 regions were amplified from genomic DNA by means of the immunoSEQ Assay, a bias-controlled multiplex PCR. As for the original processing: The number of nucleated cells in each sample was estimated from the amplification of reference gene primers within the assay. To quantify the absolute abundance of each unique TCRbeta CDR3 rearrangement, sequence reads were collapsed and filtered. For each sample, productive Simpson clonality was calculated as the square root of Simpson's diversity index over productive rearrangements. Not all clones reach the TCRdb copy of this immuneACCESS table, which keeps in-frame sequences only. Checked studies attribute under half of the gap to unresolved V genes and leave the rest unexplained. Clonal size and the V and J genes are those of that table, whereas D and trimming came from the DNA. The sample table lists a few hundred thousand clones, approximately 88% of them with a count of one. The ten largest make up over 4.5% of the sample.

Participants in the prospective study were aged roughly 18 to 95 years, lived in some 24 United States geographic areas, and enrolled through a virtual design. Cohort assignment in the prospective study relied on participant-reported clinical history from a screening survey and a study questionnaire. ImmuneRACE Cohort 3 recovered participants were defined by two consecutive negative NP/OP PCR tests, healthcare professional clearance, or symptom resolution. Mobile phlebotomists in the prospective study collected whole blood, serum and a nasopharyngeal or oropharyngeal swab from every participant. Additional blood draws and questionnaires over a 2-month period could optionally be provided by prospective study participants. Before DNA extraction, blood samples from the prospective study were shipped at room temperature or frozen.

This clonotype originated in a young man who had recovered from COVID-19. The sequence links TRBV7-9 to TRBJ2-7; 9 of the junction bases match TRBD2. The material sequenced was PBMCs or T cells enriched from blood (not recorded which). In nucleotides, the sequence is TGTGCCAGCAGCTTAGTAGTAGCGGGGGCCCGGGGTGACGAGCAGTACTTC. Its amino acids are CASSLVVAGARGDEQYF.